This entry describes one T cell receptor (beta chain). The data were obtained in a study of blood T cell repertoires in COVID-19. Across the study: Whether acute or convalescent, the COVID-19 samples came from the United States, Italy and Spain. The cDNA or gDNA used as material had been derived from T cells, B-cell-depleted T cells, or PBMCs.

In the source study's methods: Amplified reference gene primers provided the basis for estimating nucleated cell counts. Sequenced by immunoSEQ multiplex PCR; TCRdb stores in-frame clones only, minus some. The V and J calls and clone size come from that table; D and trimming were worked out from the DNA. The table has approximately 200,000 clones, under 80% seen once. Germline V gene data show CDR1 as SGHRS and CDR2 as YFSETQ. CDR3 size: 14 residues. V shed 4 bases and J 7 bases; nucleotides not matched to a gene: 10. The sample comprised peripheral blood. This receptor was obtained from a woman in her fifties or sixties with acute or convalescent COVID-19. The rearrangement uses TRBV5-1 and TRBJ1-2; 7 bases agree with TRBD1. The CDR3 region has the DNA TGCGCCAGCAGCGGAACAACAGGGGCGTCTGGCTACACCTTC. Translated, it gives CASSGTTGASGYTF.